Presented here are 17 T cell receptor beta chains from one specimen sequenced in a study of blood T cell repertoires in COVID-19. Sequencing was performed with immunoSEQ multiplex PCR; in TCRdb, only in-frame clones are kept and a portion is missing. The sample has fewer than 600,000 clones, 88% seen once. What was sequenced was PBMCs or T cells enriched from blood (not recorded which). The receptors here all came from a woman aged 40 to 50 who had recovered from COVID-19.

The chain links TRBV5-1 to TRBJ1-1; no clear D gene. Looked up from germline, CDR1 is SGHRS and CDR2 is YFSETQ. The CDR3 spans 13 residues. V was clipped by 3 bases and J by 2 bases, with 8 bases between them. The CDR3 nucleotides read TGCGCCAGCAGCTACGACAAAAACACTGAAGCTTTCTTT. Its translation is CASSYDKNTEAFF.

The chain has TRBV19 and TRBJ1-1, with D unresolved. This CDR3 has 13 residues. Germline CDR1 reads LNHDA; CDR2 reads SQIVND (reference sequence). V lost 2 bases and J lost 5, with 9 bases in between. DNA for the CDR3: TGTGCCAGTAGTATACGGGTTTGGACTGAAGCTTTCTTT. This sequence encodes CASSIRVWTEAFF.

The chain carries TRBV9 and TRBJ2-5; weak D call: TRBD1 (6 bases). Germline CDR1 is SGDLS and CDR2 is YYNGEE. Trimming stripped 3 bases from V and 5 bases from J, with 14 bases between. CDR3 length: 14 amino acids. The CDR3 sequence is CASSDSGVQETQYF. The CDR3 nucleotides read TGTGCCAGCAGCGATTCAGGGGTGCAGGAGACCCAGTACTTC.

The gene calls are TRBV2 and TRBJ2-1, with TRBD1 as a possible D gene (5 bases). V was pared by 4 bases and J by 5 bases, with 9 bases between. Germline CDR1 is SNHLY and CDR2 is FYNNEI. This CDR3 has 13 residues. The CDR3 DNA follows: TGTGCCAGCAGTGTTAGGGGCGACAATGAGCAGTTCTTC. This gives the protein CASSVRGDNEQFF.

Here the CDR3 reads CASSRQGGEANYGYTF. CDR3 nucleotides: TGTGCCAGTAGTCGACAGGGGGGGGAAGCTAACTATGGCTACACCTTC. The chain employs TRBV19 and TRBJ1-2; 9 positions match TRBD1. Germline V gives CDR1 LNHDA, CDR2 SQIVND (reference sequence). V lost 5 bases to trimming and J lost 0 bases; unmatched junction nucleotides: 7. There are 16 residues in the CDR3.

V and J are TRBV4-1 and TRBJ1-2; 9 bases agree with TRBD1. The CDR3 length is 15 residues. The germline V gene encodes CDR1 MGHRA and CDR2 YSYEKL. Losses at the gene ends were 0 bases for V and 5 bases for J; bases not matched to a gene: 4. The CDR3 loop reads CASSQDPGQGYGYTF. The CDR3 nucleotides are TGCGCCAGCAGCCAAGATCCAGGACAGGGGTATGGCTACACCTTC.

This clone was picked up one time. V and J are TRBV7-6 and TRBJ2-1, with 7 bases aligning to TRBD2. V dropped 5 bases and J dropped 5; count of bases not matched to a gene: 9. The CDR3 length is 15 residues. Germline lookup yields CDR1 SGHVS and CDR2 FNYEAQ. CDR3 sequence: CASSDRRELNNEQFF. CDR3 nucleotides: TGTGCCAGCAGCGACCGGCGGGAGTTGAACAATGAGCAGTTCTTC.

For the CDR3, the DNA is TGTGCCAGCAGTGACGGGAACTCCTACGAGCAGTACTTC. Translation gives CASSDGNSYEQYF. V is TRBV6-1 and J is TRBJ2-7, with D perhaps TRBD2 (5 bases). This CDR3 region has 13 residues. In germline, CDR1 is MNHNS, CDR2 SASEGT. V shed 3 bases and J shed 0 bases, with 6 bases lying between them.

Worth noting for this clone: The same CDR3 also results from other DNA sequences found in this sample. The V call is TRBV9, the J call TRBJ1-1; no clear D gene. This CDR3 has 11 residues. CDR1 and CDR2 (germline): SGDLS, YYNGEE. Deletions cut 5 bases from V and 4 bases from J, with 6 bases between. The CDR3 DNA reads as TGTGCCAGCAGTCCGGGCACTGAAGCTTTCTTT. Translating it yields CASSPGTEAFF. The variable domain in full, completed from reference TRBV9 and TRBJ1-1, reads DSGVTQTPKHLITATGQRVTLRCSPRSGDLSVYWYQQSLDQGLQFLIQYYNGEERAKGNILERFSAQQFPDLHSELNLSSLELGDSALYFCASSPGTEAFFGQGTRLTVV.

This rearrangement joins TRBV5-6 to TRBJ2-1; 14 positions agree with TRBD2. The CDR3 runs to 15 residues. Per the germline V gene, CDR1 is SGHDT and CDR2 is YYEEEE. V lost 4 bases, J lost 10 bases, and 7 bases stayed unmatched. The CDR3 bases are TGTGCCAGCAGCCTAGGACTAGCGGGAGGAGAAGAGCAGTTCTTC. It translates to CASSLGLAGGEEQFF.

This chain links TRBV19 with TRBJ1-3; a weak D match, TRBD1 (5 bases). The V end was cut by 3 bases, the J end by 1 base, with 13 bases between. CDR1 is LNHDA and CDR2 is SQIVND in the germline V gene (reference sequence). The CDR3 covers 16 residues. The CDR3 DNA reads TGTGCCAGTAGTATTAGCGGGACTGAGTCTGGAAACACCATATATTTT. Amino acid sequence: CASSISGTESGNTIYF.

The rearrangement joins TRBV9 to TRBJ2-1; 10 positions match TRBD1. Losses at the gene ends were 3 bases for V and 4 bases for J; bases not matched to a gene: 4. The germline V gene has CDR1 SGDLS and CDR2 YYNGEE. This CDR3 comprises 15 residues. The chain's CDR3 is CASSETGQGYNEQFF. The CDR3 region has the DNA TGTGCCAGCAGCGAAACGGGACAGGGGTACAATGAGCAGTTCTTC.

The chain employs TRBV19 and TRBJ2-7; maybe TRBD1 (6 bases). Between the trimmed V and J ends, which lost 4 bases and 3 bases, there was a span of 10 bases. The CDR3 length is 13 residues. CDR1 and CDR2 (germline): LNHDA, SQIVND (reference sequence). The CDR3 sequence: CASSTDSHYEQYF. The CDR3, as DNA: TGTGCCAGTAGTACGGACAGCCACTACGAGCAGTACTTC.

The chain links TRBV11-2 to TRBJ2-7, with 13 bases lining up with TRBD2. Germline-derived CDR1 and CDR2 are SGHAT and FQNNGV. CDR3 size: 17 residues. V dropped 1 base and J dropped 6; count of bases not matched to a gene: 9. The CDR3: CASSLALTSGRASEQYF. The CDR3, as DNA: TGTGCCAGCAGCTTAGCCCTAACTAGCGGGAGGGCCTCCGAGCAGTACTTC.

The rearrangement uses TRBV19 and TRBJ2-1, with D tentatively TRBD2 (6 bases). Germline assignment: CDR1 LNHDA and CDR2 SQIVND (reference sequence). The CDR3 is 17 amino acids. Trimming took off 4 bases at V and 0 bases at J, with 16 bases between the two ends. The CDR3 sequence: CASSTAWGDPSYNEQFF. The CDR3 DNA follows: TGTGCCAGTAGTACCGCCTGGGGGGATCCCTCCTACAATGAGCAGTTCTTC.

The chain couples TRBV7-2 to TRBJ2-7; 12 bases map to TRBD2. Germline V gene data show CDR1 as SGHTA and CDR2 as FQGNSA. This CDR3 spans 15 amino acids. With V trimmed by 5 bases and J by 2 bases, 4 bases remained unmatched. As DNA, the CDR3 is TGTGCCAGCAGCCCAAGACTAGCGGGAGCCTACGAGCAGTACTTC. Its translation is CASSPRLAGAYEQYF. Supplemented by reference TRBV7-2 and TRBJ2-7, the full variable domain reads GAGVSQSPSNKVTEKGKDVELRCDPISGHTALYWYRQSLGQGLEFLIYFQGNSAPDKSGLPSDRFSAERTGGSVSTLTIQRTQQEDSAVYLCASSPRLAGAYEQYFGPGTRLTVT.

This chain joins TRBV2 and TRBJ1-5; tentative D call: TRBD1 (6 bases). The CDR3 contains 16 residues. Deletions cut 3 bases from V and 2 bases from J, with 14 bases between. The germline V gene encodes CDR1 SNHLY and CDR2 FYNNEI. The CDR3 loop is CASSDLPGGRNQPQHF. The CDR3 DNA reads TGTGCCAGCAGTGATCTCCCTGGGGGCCGCAATCAGCCCCAGCATTTT.